Below, one T cell receptor (beta chain) is given with its context. What it binds is unknown. This record belongs to a study of T-cell reconstitution after alpha-beta-depleted transplantation in children. Study findings and constraints: By about two months after transplant, alpha-beta T cells reportedly arose from several hundred graft clones that had expanded. There were some patients whose high TCRbeta diversity at day 60 came from surviving recipient T cells and thymic progenitors. Newly produced T cells mostly accounted for T-cell counts and diversity one year post-transplant.

Germline V gene data show CDR1 as SGHVS and CDR2 as FNYEAQ. After removal of 4 bases from V and 8 bases from J, the junction contained 11 bases not matched to a gene. The CDR3 is made up of 16 amino acids. It was with unique molecular identifiers that the TCRbeta library was prepared. TCRdb independently ran MiXCR on the PCR reads; one entry per CDR3 protein. The sample includes hundreds of thousands of distinct CDR3 sequences, 10% to 15% of them seen just once. The source was PBMCs, mostly from graft donor cells, collected 360 days after TCRalphabeta/CD19-depleted stem cell transplant. The chain recombines TRBV7-6 with TRBJ2-3; 11 nucleotides agree with TRBD1. The sequence was obtained from a male patient aged 5 to 17 who had a stem cell transplant for acute myeloid leukemia, so the T cells may come from the graft donor. Here the CDR3 DNA reads TGTGCCAGCAGCTCCGACTGGACAGGGGGCATTGCTACGCAGTATTTT. Residues: CASSSDWTGGIATQYF.